This T cell receptor (beta chain) was obtained from a study of shared clonotypes between healthy human individuals. Study in general: CD4 naive and memory got three plates each, CD8 naive two, CD8 memory one.

Points on this clone: Its antigen is unknown. Other nucleotide sequences from this sample produce the same CDR3.

Study-level points and caveats: Among non-shared clonotypes, generation probabilities were lower than among those shared by all four donors.

The V and J ends lost 0 bases and 1 base respectively, with 8 bases between them. CDR1 and CDR2 (germline): SGHRS, YFSETQ. The CDR3 loop spans 14 amino acids. Sequencing used immunoSEQ multiplex PCR; TCRdb keeps in-frame clones, though not all of them. The data hold about 2 million clones, with just under 95% observed a single time. The naive CD8 subset, CD45RO-negative cells positively selected for CCR7, excluded terminally differentiated effector memory CD45RA+ cells. Each donor was a Caucasian adult residing in Nashville, Tennessee. J is TRBJ2-7 and V is TRBV5-1; no firm D call. The clonotype comes from a man between 18 and 29 years old in good health. Sequenced input: naive CD8+ T cells sorted from blood. The CDR3 DNA is TGCGCCAGCAGCTTGGCTGGCGAGTCCTACGAGCAGTACTTC. Residues: CASSLAGESYEQYF.